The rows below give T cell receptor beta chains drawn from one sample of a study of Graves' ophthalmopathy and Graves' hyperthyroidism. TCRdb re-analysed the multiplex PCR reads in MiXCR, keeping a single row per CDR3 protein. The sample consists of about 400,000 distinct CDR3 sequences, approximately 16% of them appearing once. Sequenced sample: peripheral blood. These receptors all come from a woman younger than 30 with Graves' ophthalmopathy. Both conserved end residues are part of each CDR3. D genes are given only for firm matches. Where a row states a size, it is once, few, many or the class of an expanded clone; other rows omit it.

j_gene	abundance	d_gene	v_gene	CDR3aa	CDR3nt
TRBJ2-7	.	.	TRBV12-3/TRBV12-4	CASSPQGYHEQYF	TGTGCCAGCAGTCCGCAGGGTTACCACGAGCAGTACTTC
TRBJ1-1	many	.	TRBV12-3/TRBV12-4	CATTTGLLNTEAFF	TGTGCCACAACTACGGGACTCCTGAACACTGAAGCTTTCTTT
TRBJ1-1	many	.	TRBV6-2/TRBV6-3	CASSWAAVSLNTEAFF	TGTGCCAGCAGTTGGGCGGCAGTTTCTTTGAACACTGAAGCTTTCTTT
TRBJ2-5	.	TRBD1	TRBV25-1	CASSEFPRDRGQETQYF	TGTGCCAGCAGTGAATTCCCCCGGGACAGGGGGCAAGAGACCCAGTACTTC
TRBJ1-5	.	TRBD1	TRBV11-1	CASSSNRGISSQPQHF	TGTGCCAGCAGCTCCAACAGGGGGATCTCCAGTCAGCCCCAGCATTTT
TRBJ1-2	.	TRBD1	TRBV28	CASRSGGLNYGYTF	TGTGCCAGCAGATCAGGGGGCCTTAACTATGGCTACACCTTC
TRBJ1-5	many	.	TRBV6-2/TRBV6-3	CASSYPRGEGARNQPQHF	TGTGCCAGCAGTTACCCAAGGGGGGAAGGGGCTAGGAATCAGCCCCAGCATTTT
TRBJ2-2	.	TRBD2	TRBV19	CASRRALAGETGELFF	TGTGCCAGTAGAAGGGCCCTAGCGGGAGAAACCGGGGAGCTGTTTTTT
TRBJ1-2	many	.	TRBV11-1	CASSLSSSYGGYGYTF	TGTGCCAGCAGCTTATCCTCCTCTTACGGGGGATACGGCTACACCTTC
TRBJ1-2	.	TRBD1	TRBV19	CASSRLKGQANYGYTF	TGTGCCAGTAGTCGCTTAAAGGGACAGGCAAACTATGGCTACACCTTC
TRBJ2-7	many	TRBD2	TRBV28	CASSFSRVAGGSEQYF	TGTGCCAGCAGTTTTTCTAGGGTAGCGGGAGGTTCGGAGCAGTACTTC
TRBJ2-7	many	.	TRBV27	CASSHKPHLGAELYEQYF	TGTGCCAGCAGTCATAAACCTCACCTAGGAGCGGAGCTATACGAGCAGTACTTC
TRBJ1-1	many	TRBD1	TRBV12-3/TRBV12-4	CASRYYRGMNTEAFF	TGTGCCAGCAGATATTACAGGGGGATGAACACTGAAGCTTTCTTT
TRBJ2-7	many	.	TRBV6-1	CASSEVLSYEQYF	TGTGCCAGCAGTGAAGTGCTTTCCTACGAGCAGTACTTC
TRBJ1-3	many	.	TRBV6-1	CASSEVWRAGNTIYF	TGTGCCAGCAGTGAAGTATGGCGTGCTGGAAACACCATATATTTT
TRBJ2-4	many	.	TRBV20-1	CSARAGGRDIQYF	TGCAGTGCTAGAGCCGGGGGAAGAGACATTCAGTACTTC
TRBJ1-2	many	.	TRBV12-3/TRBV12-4	CASSLAGPFNYGYTF	TGTGCCAGCAGTTTGGCTGGGCCCTTTAACTATGGCTACACCTTC
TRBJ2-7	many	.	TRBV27	CASSLSATSLSYEQYF	TGTGCCAGCAGTTTATCCGCCACGTCCCTCTCCTACGAGCAGTACTTC
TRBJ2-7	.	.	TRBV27	CASSLSILGSYEQYF	TGTGCCAGCAGTTTAAGTATCCTCGGCTCCTACGAGCAGTACTTC
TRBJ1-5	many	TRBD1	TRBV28	CATRGGGQPQHF	TGTGCCACCAGGGGGGGAGGGCAGCCCCAGCATTTT
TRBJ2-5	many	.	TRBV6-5	CASSSRRVGETQYF	TGTGCCAGCAGTTCCCGGAGGGTAGGAGAGACCCAGTACTTC
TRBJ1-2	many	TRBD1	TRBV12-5	CASGLRTGGVLNGYTF	TGTGCTAGTGGTTTAAGGACAGGGGGCGTTCTAAATGGCTACACCTTC
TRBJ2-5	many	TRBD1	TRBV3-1	CASSRRQGRETQYF	TGTGCCAGCAGCCGGAGACAGGGGAGGGAGACCCAGTACTTC
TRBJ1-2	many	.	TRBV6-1	CASREGAYGYTF	TGTGCCAGCAGGGAAGGCGCATATGGCTACACCTTC
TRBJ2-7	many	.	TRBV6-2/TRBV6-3	CASSGGAGRYEQYF	TGTGCCAGCAGTGGCGGGGCAGGACGATACGAGCAGTACTTC
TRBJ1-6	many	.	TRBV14	CASSFTGKSPLHF	TGTGCCAGCAGCTTCACAGGGAAATCACCCCTCCACTTT